The sequence of this T cell receptor beta chain was determined in a study of CD8 T cells in Susac syndrome. Sequencing of TCR beta covered CD8+ and CD4+ T cells obtained from blood. Healthy donors formed controls matched for age and sex. The count of this clonotype is one. With random hexamers, reverse transcription was performed on 0.5 to 1 ug of RNA. TCRdb ran MiXCR on the immunoSEQ multiplex PCR reads and lists one entry per CDR3 protein. The sample lists 150,000 or so distinct CDR3 sequences; just under 95% were seen once. The V end lost 7 bases, the J end lost 6 bases, and 16 bases lay between the germline ends. This CDR3 spans 14 amino acids. Germline V gene sequence: CDR1 DFQATT, CDR2 SNEGSKA (reference sequence).

This chain joins TRBV20-1 and TRBJ1-6; no firm D call. The sequence was collected from a human donor in good health. Sequenced material: CD4+ T cells from PBMCs. The DNA of the CDR3 is TGCAGTGTGCCGGGCCTCCTAATTAATTCACCCCTCCACTTT. Translating it yields CSVPGLLINSPLHF.